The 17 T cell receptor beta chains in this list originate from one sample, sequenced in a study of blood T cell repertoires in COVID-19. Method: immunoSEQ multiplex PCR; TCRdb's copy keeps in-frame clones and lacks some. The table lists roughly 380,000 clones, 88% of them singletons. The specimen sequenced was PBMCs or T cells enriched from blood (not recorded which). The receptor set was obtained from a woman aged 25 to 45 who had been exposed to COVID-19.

CDR3 amino acids: CALQEITEAFF. CDR3 in DNA: TGTGCCCTGCAAGAGATCACTGAAGCTTTCTTT. The chain uses TRBV28 and TRBJ1-1; D unresolved. This CDR3 is 11 amino acids long. Trimming cost V 11 bases and J 4 bases, with 11 bases left between them. Per germline, CDR1 MDHEN and CDR2 SYDVKM.

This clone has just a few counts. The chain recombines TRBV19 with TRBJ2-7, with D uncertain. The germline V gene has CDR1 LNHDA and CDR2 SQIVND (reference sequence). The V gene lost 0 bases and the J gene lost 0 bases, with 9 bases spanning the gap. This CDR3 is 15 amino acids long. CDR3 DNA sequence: TGTGCCAGTAGTATAGATCTCGGGTTCTCCTACGAGCAGTACTTC. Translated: CASSIDLGFSYEQYF.

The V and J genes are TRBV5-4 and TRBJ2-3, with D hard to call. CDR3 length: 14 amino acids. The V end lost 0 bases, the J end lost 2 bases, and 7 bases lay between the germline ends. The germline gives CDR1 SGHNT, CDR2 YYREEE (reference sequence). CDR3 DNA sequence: TGTGCCAGCAGCTTGGAAAAGCCCACAGATACGCAGTATTTT. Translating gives CASSLEKPTDTQYF.

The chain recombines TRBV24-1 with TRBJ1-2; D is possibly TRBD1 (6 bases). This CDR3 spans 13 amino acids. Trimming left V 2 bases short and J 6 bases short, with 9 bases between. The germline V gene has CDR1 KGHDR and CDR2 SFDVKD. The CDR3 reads CATSDSQGNGYTF. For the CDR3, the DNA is TGTGCCACCAGTGATTCACAGGGAAATGGCTACACCTTC.

CDR3 loop: CASSLLSGNTGELFF. DNA of the CDR3: TGTGCCAGCAGCTTACTTAGCGGGAACACCGGGGAGCTGTTTTTT. This chain uses TRBV7-9 with TRBJ2-2, with D possibly being TRBD2 (6 bases). Germline lookup yields CDR1 SEHNR and CDR2 FQNEAQ (reference sequence). V lost 2 bases, J lost 1 base, and 8 bases lay in between. The CDR3 runs 15 residues.

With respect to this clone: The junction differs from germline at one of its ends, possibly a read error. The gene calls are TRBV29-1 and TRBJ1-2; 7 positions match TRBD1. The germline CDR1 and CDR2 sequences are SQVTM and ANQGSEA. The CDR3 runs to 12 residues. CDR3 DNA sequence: TGCAGCACCGAACAGGGGATCTATGGCTACACTTTC. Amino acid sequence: CSTEQGIYGYTF.

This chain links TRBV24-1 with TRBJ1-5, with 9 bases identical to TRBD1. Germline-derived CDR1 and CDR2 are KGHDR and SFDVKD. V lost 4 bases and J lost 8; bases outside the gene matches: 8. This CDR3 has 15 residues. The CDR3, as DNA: TGTGCCACCAGTGAAACAGGGGGCTTCGATAAGCCCCAGCATTTT. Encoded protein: CATSETGGFDKPQHF.

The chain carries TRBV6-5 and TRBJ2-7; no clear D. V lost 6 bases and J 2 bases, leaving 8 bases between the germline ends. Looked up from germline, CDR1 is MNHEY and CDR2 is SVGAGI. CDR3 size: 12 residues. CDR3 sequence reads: CASRSTPYEQYF. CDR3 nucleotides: TGTGCCAGCAGATCTACGCCCTACGAGCAGTACTTC.

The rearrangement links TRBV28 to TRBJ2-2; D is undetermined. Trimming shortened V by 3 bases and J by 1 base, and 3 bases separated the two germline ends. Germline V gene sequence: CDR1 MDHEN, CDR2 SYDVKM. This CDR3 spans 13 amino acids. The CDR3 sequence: CASSFRNTGELFF. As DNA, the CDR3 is TGTGCCAGCAGTTTCCGGAACACCGGGGAGCTGTTTTTT.

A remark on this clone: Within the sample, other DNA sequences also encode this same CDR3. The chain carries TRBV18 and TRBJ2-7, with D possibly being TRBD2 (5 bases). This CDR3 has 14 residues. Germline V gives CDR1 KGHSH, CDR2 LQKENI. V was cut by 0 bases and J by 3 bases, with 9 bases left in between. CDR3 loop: CASSPPTGNYEQYF. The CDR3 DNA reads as TGTGCCAGCTCACCACCTACGGGGAACTACGAGCAGTACTTC.

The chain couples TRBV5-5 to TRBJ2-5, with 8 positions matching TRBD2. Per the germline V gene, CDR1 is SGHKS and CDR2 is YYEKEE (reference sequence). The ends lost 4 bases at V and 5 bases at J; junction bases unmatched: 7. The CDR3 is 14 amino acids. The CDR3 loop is CASSPSGSTETQYF. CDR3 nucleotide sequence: TGTGCCAGCAGCCCGAGCGGGAGTACGGAGACCCAGTACTTC.

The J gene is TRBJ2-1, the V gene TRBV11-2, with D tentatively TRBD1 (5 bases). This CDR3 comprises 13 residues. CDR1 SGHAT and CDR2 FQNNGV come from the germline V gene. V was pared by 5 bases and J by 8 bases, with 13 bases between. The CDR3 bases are TGTGCCAGCAGCCAACCCCAGGGCTATGAGCAGTTCTTC. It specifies CASSQPQGYEQFF. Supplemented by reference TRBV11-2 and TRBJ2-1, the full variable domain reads EAGVAQSPRYKIIEKRQSVAFWCNPISGHATLYWYQQILGQGPKLLIQFQNNGVVDDSQLPKDRFSAERLKGVDSTLKIQPAKLEDSAVYLCASSQPQGYEQFFGPGTRLTVL.

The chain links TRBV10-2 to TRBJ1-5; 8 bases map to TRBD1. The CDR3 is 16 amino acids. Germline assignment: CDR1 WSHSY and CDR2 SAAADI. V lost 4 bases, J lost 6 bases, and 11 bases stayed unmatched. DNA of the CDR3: TGCGCCAGCAGTGCGCCCGGGACAGGCGGAGGTCAGCCCCAGCATTTT. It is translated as CASSAPGTGGGQPQHF.

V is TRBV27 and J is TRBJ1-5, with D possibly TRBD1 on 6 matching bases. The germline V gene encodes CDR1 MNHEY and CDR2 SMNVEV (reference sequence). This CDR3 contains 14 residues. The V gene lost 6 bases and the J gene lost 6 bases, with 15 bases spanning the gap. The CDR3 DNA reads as TGTGCCAGCAGCTTAACTCAGGGGCGTCAGCCCCAGCATTTT. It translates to CASSLTQGRQPQHF.

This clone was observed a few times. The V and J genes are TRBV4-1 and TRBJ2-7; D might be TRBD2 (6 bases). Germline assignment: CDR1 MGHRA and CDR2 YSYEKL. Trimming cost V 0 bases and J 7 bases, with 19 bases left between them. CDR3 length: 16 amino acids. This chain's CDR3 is CASSQDLGSGMWEQYF. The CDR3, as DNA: TGCGCCAGCAGCCAAGATCTCGGGAGCGGAATGTGGGAGCAGTACTTC.

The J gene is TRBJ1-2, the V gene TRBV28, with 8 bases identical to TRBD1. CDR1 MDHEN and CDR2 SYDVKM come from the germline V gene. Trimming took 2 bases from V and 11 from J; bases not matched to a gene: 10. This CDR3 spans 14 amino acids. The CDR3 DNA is TGTGCCAGCAGTTTAAGTGGGCAGGGGGCGGGTTACACCTTC. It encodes CASSLSGQGAGYTF.

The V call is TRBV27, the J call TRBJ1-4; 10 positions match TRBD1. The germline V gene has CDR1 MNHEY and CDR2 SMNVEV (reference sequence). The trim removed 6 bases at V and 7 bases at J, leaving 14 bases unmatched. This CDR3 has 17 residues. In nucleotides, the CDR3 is TGTGCCAGCAGCCTGTCCCGGGACAGGGGAGGACGTGAAAAACTGTTTTTT. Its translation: CASSLSRDRGGREKLFF.